This T cell receptor beta chain was profiled in a study of OX40 agonist ivuxolimab in advanced cancers. Study-level information: The study gave patients intravenous ivuxolimab at 0.01 to 10 mg/kg every 2 weeks. Study-wide results and limits: Expanded peripheral T cells had an undetermined antigen specificity. There were, on average, more expanded clones in CD8+ T cells than in CD4+. There were also nonresponders showing low normalized T-cell clonal expansion.

This clone was detected only once. The antigen is unknown. The V end was cut by 6 bases, the J end by 12 bases, with 15 bases between. The CDR3 loop spans 12 amino acids. Germline V CDR1 and CDR2: MNHNS, SASEGT. Repertoires were generated with immunoSEQ multiplex PCR, while TCRdb's copy carries only in-frame clones and drops some. The sample has about 69,000 clones; roughly nine tenths are singletons. The TCR sequence derives from an adult with an advanced solid tumor such as melanoma, head and neck, liver or kidney cancer. This chain joins TRBV6-1 and TRBJ2-1; TRBD2 is a possible D gene (6 bases). The sequenced sample was CD4+ or CD8+ T cells sorted from blood, obtained in a trial of the OX40 agonist ivuxolimab. The CDR3 loop is CASSPTSLGQFF. The CDR3 DNA reads TGTGCCAGCAGCCCAACTAGCCTGGGGCAGTTCTTC.